This TCR beta chain was captured in a study of cytomegalovirus exposure and HLA in healthy donors. The study, taken as a whole, reports: Fewer N-insertions (relative to the 666-donor mean) were reportedly seen in an Asian-associated ancestry cluster in a later analysis.

Trimming removed 3 bases at V and 4 bases at J, with 12 bases between. Germline-derived CDR1 and CDR2 are MNHEY and SMNVEV (reference sequence). This CDR3 is built from 14 residues. Amplification used 60 Vbeta primers and 13 Jbeta primers. Profiled with immunoSEQ multiplex PCR; TCRdb holds only in-frame clones, not every one. This sample has about 130,000 clones; 75% to 90% occur once, and the top ten carry 1%. The table lists this clone with a count of one. Its antigen is as yet unknown. The rearrangement links TRBV27 to TRBJ1-2, with D perhaps TRBD1 (6 bases). Material for sequencing was PBMCs. This receptor was taken from a man aged 35 to 55 in good health and CMV-seronegative. CDR3 sequence (DNA): TGTGCCAGCAGTTTTTCCAGGGGCCCCTATGGCTACACCTTC. Its translation is CASSFSRGPYGYTF.